This TCR beta chain emerged from a study of blood T cell repertoires in COVID-19. Study summary: COVID-19 samples, acute and convalescent, were from the United States, Italy and Spain.

Germline lookup yields CDR1 LNHDA and CDR2 SQIVND (reference sequence). J lost 5 bases, V lost 0 bases, and 5 bases had no gene match. The CDR3 runs to 15 residues. In the authors' methods: It was from reference gene primer amplification that nucleated cell counts were estimated. Sequencing was performed with immunoSEQ multiplex PCR; in TCRdb, only in-frame clones are kept and a portion is missing. V, J and clone size were drawn from that table, and D and trimming were deduced from the DNA. The sample includes about 78,000 clones, roughly 90% of them seen just once. The TCR originated in a man aged 65-85 years with active or convalescent COVID-19. Sequences were obtained from peripheral blood. The chain links TRBV19 to TRBJ2-3; 7 bases align to TRBD1. CDR3 in amino acids: CASSIENRGRDTQYF. CDR3 DNA sequence: TGTGCCAGTAGTATAGAGAACAGGGGACGAGATACGCAGTATTTT.